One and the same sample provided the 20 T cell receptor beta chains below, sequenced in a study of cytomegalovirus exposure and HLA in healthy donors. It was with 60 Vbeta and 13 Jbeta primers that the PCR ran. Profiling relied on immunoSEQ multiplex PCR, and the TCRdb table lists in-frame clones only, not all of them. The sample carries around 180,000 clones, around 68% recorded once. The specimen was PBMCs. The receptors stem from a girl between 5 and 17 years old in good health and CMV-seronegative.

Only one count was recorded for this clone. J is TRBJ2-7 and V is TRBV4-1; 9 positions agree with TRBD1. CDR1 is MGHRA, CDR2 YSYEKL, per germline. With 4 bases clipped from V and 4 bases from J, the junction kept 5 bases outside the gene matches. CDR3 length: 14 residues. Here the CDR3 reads CASSLPGQGYEQYF. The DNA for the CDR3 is TGCGCCAGCAGCCTGCCGGGACAGGGTTACGAGCAGTACTTC.

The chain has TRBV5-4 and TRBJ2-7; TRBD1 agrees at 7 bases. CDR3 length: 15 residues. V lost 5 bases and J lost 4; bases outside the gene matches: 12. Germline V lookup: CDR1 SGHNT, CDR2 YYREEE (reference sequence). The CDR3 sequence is CASRGGEDRRYEQYF. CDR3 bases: TGTGCCAGCAGAGGGGGAGAGGACAGGCGGTACGAGCAGTACTTC.

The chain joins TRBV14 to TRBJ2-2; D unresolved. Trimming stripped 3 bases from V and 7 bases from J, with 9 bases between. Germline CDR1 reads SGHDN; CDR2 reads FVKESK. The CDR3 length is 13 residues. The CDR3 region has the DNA TGTGCCAGCAGCCATGAGGAATACGGGGAGCTGTTTTTT. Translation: CASSHEEYGELFF.

The DNA for the CDR3 is TGCGCCAGCAGCCAACTTTCCACTAACACTGAAGCTTTCTTT. This sequence encodes CASSQLSTNTEAFF. This chain connects TRBV4-1 to TRBJ1-1; no clear D gene. The CDR3 has 14 amino acids. The ends were cut back, 2 bases at V and 2 bases at J, with 9 bases in the middle. Germline V gene sequence: CDR1 MGHRA, CDR2 YSYEKL.

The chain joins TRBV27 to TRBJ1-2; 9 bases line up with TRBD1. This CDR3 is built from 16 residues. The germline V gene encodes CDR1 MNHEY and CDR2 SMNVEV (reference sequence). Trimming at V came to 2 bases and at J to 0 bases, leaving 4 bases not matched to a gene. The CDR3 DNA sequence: TGTGCCAGCAGTTTACAGGGACAGGGAGCTAACTATGGCTACACCTTC. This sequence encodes CASSLQGQGANYGYTF.

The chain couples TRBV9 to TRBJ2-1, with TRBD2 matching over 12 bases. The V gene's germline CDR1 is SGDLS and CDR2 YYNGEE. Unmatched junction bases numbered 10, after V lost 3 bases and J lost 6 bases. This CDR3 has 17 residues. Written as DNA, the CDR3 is TGTGCCAGCAGCGGTGGACTAGCGGGAATTCAGGGCAATGAGCAGTTCTTC. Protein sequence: CASSGGLAGIQGNEQFF.

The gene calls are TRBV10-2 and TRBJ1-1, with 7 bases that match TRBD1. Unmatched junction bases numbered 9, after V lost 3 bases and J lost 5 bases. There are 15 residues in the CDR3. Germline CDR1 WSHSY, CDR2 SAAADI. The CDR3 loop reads CASSDPLSGGTEAFF. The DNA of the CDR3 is TGCGCCAGCAGTGACCCCCTTTCAGGGGGGACTGAAGCTTTCTTT.

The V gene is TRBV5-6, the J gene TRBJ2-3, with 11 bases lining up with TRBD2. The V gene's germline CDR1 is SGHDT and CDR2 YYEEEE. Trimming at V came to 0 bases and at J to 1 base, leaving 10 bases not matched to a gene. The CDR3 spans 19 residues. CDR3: CASSLAGTSGVYGTDTQYF. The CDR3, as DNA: TGTGCCAGCAGCTTGGCCGGGACTAGCGGAGTGTATGGCACAGATACGCAGTATTTT.

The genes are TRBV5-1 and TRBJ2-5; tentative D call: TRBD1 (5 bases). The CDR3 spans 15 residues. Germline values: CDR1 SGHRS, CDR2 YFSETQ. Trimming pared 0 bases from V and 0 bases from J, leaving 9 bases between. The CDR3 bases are TGCGCCAGCAGCTTGGGTAGGGGCAACCAAGAGACCCAGTACTTC. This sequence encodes CASSLGRGNQETQYF. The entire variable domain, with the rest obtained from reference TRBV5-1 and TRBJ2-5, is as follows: KAGVTQTPRYLIKTRGQQVTLSCSPISGHRSVSWYQQTPGQGLQFLFEYFSETQRNKGNFPGRFSGRQFSNSRSEMNVSTLELGDSALYLCASSLGRGNQETQYFGPGTRLLVL.

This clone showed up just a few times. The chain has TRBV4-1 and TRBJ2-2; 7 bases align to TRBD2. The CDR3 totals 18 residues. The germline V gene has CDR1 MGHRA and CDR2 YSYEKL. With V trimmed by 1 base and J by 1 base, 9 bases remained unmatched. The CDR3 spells CASSQVRQREKNTGELFF. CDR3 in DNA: TGCGCCAGCAGCCAAGTCCGACAGCGGGAAAAGAACACCGGGGAGCTGTTTTTT.

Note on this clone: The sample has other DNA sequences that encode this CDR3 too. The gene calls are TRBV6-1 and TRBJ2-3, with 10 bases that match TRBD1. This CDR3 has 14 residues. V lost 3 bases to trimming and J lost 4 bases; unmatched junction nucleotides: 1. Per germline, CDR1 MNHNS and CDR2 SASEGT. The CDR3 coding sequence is TGTGCCAGCAGTGAGGGGACAGGGGCAGATACGCAGTATTTT. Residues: CASSEGTGADTQYF.

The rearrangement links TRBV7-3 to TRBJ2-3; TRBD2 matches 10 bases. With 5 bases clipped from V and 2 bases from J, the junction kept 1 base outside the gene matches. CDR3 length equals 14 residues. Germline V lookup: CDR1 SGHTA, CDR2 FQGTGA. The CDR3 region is CASSLAGVTDTQYF. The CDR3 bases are TGTGCCAGCAGCCTAGCGGGGGTCACAGATACGCAGTATTTT.

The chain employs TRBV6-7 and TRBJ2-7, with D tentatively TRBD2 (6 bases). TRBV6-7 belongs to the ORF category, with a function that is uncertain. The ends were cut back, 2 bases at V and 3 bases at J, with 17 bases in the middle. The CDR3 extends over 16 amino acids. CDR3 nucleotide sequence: TGTGCCAGCAGTTACGCGGGGAAGTGGTGGATCTACGAGCAGTACTTC. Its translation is CASSYAGKWWIYEQYF.

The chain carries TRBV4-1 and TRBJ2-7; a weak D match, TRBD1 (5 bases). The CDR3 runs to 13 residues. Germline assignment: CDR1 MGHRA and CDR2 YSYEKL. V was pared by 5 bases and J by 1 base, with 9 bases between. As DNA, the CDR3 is TGCGCCAGCAGCGGGGCCAGGTCCTACGAGCAGTACTTC. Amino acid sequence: CASSGARSYEQYF.

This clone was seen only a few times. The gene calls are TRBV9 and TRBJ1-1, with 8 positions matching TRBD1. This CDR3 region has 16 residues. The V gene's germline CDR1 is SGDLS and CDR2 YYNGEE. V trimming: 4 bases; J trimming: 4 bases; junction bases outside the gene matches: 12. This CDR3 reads CASSQGGQGFITEAFF. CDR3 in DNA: TGTGCCAGCAGCCAAGGAGGACAGGGATTTATCACTGAAGCTTTCTTT.

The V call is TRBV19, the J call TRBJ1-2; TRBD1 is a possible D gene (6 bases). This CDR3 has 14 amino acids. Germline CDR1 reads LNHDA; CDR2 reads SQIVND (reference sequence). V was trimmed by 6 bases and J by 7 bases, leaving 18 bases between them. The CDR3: CASRSPGGPVGYTF. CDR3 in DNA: TGTGCCAGTAGATCTCCGGGGGGCCCCGTTGGCTACACCTTC.

CDR3 residues: CASSPDSSYEQYF. The CDR3 nucleotides read TGTGCCAGCAGTCCGGACAGCTCCTACGAGCAGTACTTC. This rearrangement joins TRBV25-1 to TRBJ2-7; perhaps TRBD1 as D (6 bases). The V and J ends lost 5 bases and 0 bases respectively, with 8 bases between them. The germline CDR1 and CDR2 sequences are MGHDK and SYGVNS. The CDR3 runs 13 residues.

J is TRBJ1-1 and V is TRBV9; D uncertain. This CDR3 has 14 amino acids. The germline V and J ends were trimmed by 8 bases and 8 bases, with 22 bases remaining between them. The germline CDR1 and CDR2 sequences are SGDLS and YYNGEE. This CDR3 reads CASAAGGNTPEAFF. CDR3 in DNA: TGTGCCAGTGCGGCGGGCGGAAACACGCCGGAAGCTTTCTTT.

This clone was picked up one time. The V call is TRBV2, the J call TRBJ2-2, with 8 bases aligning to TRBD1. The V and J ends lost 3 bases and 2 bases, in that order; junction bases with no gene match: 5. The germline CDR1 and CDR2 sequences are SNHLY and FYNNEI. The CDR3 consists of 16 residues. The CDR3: CASSDAGGFNTGELFF. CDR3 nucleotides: TGTGCCAGCAGTGACGCAGGGGGCTTCAACACCGGGGAGCTGTTTTTT.

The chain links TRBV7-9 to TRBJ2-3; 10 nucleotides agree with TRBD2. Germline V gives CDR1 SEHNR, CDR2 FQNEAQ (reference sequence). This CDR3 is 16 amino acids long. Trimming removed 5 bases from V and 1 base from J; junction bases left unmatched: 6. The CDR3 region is CASSPSSGRGTDTQYF. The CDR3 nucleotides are TGTGCCAGCAGCCCTAGCAGCGGGAGGGGCACAGATACGCAGTATTTT. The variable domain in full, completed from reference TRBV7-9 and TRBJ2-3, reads DTGVSQNPRHKITKRGQNVTFRCDPISEHNRLYWYRQTLGQGPEFLTYFQNEAQLEKSRLLSDRFSAERPKGSFSTLEIQRTEQGDSAMYLCASSPSSGRGTDTQYFGPGTRLTVL.